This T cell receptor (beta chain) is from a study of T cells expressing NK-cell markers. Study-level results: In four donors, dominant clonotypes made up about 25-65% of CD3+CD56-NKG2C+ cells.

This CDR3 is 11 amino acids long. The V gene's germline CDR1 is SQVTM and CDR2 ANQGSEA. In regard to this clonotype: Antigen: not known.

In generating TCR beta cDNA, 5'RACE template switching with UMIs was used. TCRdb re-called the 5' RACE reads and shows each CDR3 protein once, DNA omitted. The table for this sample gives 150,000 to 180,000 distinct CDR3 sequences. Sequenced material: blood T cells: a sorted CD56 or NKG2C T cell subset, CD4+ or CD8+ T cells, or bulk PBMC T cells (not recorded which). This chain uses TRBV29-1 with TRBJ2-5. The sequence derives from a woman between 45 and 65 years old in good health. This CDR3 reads CSVQAQETQYF.